This TCR beta chain was sequenced for a study of blood T cell repertoires in COVID-19. The CDR3 is 16 residues long. V lost 0 bases to trimming and J lost 6 bases; unmatched junction nucleotides: 7. Germline V gene sequence: CDR1 SEHNR, CDR2 FQNEAQ (reference sequence). A PCR-confirmed or clinician-diagnosed COVID-19 case had contacted exposed participants within 2 weeks of entry. TCRdb's copy holds only in-frame clones and misses some; the assay was immunoSEQ multiplex PCR. The sample includes about 320,000 clones, around 85% of them seen just once. This sequence was found in a woman in her twenties or thirties who had been exposed to COVID-19. This chain connects TRBV7-9 to TRBJ1-3; 8 positions match TRBD1. The sequenced sample consisted of PBMCs or T cells enriched from blood (not recorded which). The CDR3 DNA reads as TGTGCCAGCAGCTTAGCGAGAGGACAGGGCGTAAACACCATATATTTT. Translating gives CASSLARGQGVNTIYF.